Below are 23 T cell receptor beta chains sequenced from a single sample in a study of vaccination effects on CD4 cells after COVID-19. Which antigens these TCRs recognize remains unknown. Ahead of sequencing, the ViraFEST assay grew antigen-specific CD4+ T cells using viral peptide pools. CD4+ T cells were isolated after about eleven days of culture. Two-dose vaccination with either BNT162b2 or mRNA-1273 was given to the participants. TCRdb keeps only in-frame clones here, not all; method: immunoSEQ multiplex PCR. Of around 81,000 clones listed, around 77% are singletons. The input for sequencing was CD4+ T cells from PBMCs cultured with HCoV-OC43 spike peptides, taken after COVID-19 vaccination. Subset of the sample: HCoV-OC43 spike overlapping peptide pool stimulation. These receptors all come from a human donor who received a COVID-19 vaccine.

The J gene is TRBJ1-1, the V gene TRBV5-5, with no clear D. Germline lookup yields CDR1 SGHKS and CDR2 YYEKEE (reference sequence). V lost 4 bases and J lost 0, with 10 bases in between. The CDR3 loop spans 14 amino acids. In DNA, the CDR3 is TGTGCCAGCAGCCGAAACAGATTGAACACTGAAGCTTTCTTT. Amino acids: CASSRNRLNTEAFF.

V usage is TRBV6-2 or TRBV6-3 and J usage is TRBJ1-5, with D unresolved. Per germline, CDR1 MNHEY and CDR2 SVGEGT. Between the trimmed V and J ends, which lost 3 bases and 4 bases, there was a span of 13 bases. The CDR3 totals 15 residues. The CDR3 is CASSYRAALNQPQHF. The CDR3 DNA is TGTGCCAGCAGTTATCGCGCAGCCCTTAATCAGCCCCAGCATTTT.

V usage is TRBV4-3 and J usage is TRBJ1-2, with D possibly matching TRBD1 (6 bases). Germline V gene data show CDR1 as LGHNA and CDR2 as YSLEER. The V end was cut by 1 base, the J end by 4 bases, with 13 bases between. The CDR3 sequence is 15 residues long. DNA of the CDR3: TGCGCCAGCAGCCAAGCCCGAACAGGGTTCTATGGCTACACCTTC. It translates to CASSQARTGFYGYTF.

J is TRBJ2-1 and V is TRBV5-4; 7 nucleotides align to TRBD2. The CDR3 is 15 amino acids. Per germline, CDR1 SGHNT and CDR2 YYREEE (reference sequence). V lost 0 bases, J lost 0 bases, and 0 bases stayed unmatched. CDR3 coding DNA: TGTGCCAGCAGCTTGGGGGGGGGCTCCTACAATGAGCAGTTCTTC. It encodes CASSLGGGSYNEQFF.

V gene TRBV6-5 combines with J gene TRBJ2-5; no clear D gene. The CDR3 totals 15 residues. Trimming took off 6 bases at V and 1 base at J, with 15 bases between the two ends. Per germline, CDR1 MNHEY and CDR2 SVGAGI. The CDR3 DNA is TGTGCCAGCAGACGTGGACCCTTCACCCAAGAGACCCAGTACTTC. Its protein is CASRRGPFTQETQYF.

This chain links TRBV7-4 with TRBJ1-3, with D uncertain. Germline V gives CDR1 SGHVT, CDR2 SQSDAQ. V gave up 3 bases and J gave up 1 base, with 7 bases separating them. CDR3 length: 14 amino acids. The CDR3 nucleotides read TGTGCCAGCAGCTTGGGGAGTTCTGGAAACACCATATATTTT. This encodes CASSLGSSGNTIYF.

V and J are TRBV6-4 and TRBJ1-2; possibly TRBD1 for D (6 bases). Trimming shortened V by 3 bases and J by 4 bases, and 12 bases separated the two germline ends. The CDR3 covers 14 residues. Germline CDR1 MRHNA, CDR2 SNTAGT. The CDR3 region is CASSESGAGYGYTF. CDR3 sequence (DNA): TGTGCCAGCAGTGAATCAGGGGCGGGCTATGGCTACACCTTC.

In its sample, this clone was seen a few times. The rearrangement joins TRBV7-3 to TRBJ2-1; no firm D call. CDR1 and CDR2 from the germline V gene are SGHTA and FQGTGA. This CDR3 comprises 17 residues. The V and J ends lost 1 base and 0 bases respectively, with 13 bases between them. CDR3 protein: CASSLKRSLSSYNEQFF. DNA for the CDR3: TGTGCCAGCAGCTTAAAACGGTCTTTAAGCTCCTACAATGAGCAGTTCTTC.

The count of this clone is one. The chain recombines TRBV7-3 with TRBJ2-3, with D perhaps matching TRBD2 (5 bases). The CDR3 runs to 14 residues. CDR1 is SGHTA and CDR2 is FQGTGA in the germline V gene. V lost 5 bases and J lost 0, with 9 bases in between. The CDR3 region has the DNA TGTGCCAGCAGCCTGCGGGCTAGCACAGATACGCAGTATTTT. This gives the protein CASSLRASTDTQYF.

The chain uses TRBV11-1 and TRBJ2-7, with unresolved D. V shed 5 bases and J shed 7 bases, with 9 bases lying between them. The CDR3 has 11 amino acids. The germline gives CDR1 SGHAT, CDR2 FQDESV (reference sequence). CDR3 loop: CASSRGGEQYV. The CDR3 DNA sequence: TGTGCCAGCAGCCGAGGTGGAGAGCAGTACGTC.

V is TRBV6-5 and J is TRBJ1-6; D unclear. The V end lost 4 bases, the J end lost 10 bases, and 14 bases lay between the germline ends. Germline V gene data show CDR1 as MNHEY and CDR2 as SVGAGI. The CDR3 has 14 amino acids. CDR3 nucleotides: TGTGCCAGCAGTTCATCAGTGAAGTCATCACCCCTCCACTTT. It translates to CASSSSVKSSPLHF.

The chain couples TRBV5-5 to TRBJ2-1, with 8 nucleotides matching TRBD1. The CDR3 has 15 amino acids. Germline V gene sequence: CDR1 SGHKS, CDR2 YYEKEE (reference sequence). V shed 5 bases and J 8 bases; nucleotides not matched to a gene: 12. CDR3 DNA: TGTGCCAGCAGTCTCCCGGACAGGGTTGTCGATGAGCAGTTCTTC. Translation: CASSLPDRVVDEQFF.

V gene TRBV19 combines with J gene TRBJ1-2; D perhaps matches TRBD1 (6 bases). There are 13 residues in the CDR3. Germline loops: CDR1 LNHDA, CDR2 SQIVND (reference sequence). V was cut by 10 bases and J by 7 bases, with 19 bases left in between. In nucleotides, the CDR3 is TGTGCCAACACAGGGTCTCCGGACGCTGGCTACACCTTC. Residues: CANTGSPDAGYTF. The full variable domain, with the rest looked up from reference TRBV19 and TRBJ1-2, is DGGITQSPKYLFRKEGQNVTLSCEQNLNHDAMYWYRQDPGQGLRLIYYSQIVNDFQKGDIAEGYSVSREKKESFPLTVTSAQKNPTAFYLCANTGSPDAGYTFGSGTRLTVV.

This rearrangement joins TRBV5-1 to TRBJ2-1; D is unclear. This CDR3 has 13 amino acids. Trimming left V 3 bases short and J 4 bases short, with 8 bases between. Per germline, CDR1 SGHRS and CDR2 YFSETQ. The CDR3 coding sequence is TGCGCCAGCAGCTCATTGAAATACAATGAGCAGTTCTTC. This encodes CASSSLKYNEQFF.

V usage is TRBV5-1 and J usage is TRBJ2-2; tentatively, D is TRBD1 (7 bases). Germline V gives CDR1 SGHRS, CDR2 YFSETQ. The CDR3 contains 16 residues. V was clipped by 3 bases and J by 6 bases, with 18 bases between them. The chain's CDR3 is CASSSWTGGGAGELFF. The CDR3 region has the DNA TGCGCCAGCAGCTCGTGGACAGGCGGAGGGGCCGGGGAGCTGTTTTTT.

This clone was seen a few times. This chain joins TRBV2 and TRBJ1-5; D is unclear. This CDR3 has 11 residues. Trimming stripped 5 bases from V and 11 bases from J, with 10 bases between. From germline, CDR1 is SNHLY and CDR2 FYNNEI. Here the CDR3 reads CASSSRSTQHF. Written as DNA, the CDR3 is TGTGCCAGCAGTTCTAGGTCGACCCAGCATTTT.

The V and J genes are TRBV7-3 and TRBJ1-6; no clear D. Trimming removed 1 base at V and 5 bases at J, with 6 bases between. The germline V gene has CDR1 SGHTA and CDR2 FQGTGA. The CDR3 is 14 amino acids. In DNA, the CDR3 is TGTGCCAGCAGCTTAAACAGCCATAATTCACCCCTCCACTTT. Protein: CASSLNSHNSPLHF.

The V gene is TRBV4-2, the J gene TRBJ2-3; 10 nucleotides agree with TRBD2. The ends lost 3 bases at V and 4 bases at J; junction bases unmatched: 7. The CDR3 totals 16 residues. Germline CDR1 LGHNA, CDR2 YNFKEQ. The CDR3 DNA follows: TGTGCCAGCAGCCAGCTAACTAGCGGGGACGCAGATACGCAGTATTTT. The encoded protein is CASSQLTSGDADTQYF.

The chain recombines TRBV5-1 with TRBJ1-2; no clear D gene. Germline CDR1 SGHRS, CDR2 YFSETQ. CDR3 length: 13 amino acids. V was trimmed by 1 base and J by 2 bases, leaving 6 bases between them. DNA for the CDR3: TGCGCCAGCAGCTTGACGGAAAACTATGGCTACACCTTC. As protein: CASSLTENYGYTF. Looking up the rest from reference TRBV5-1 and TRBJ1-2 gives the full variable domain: KAGVTQTPRYLIKTRGQQVTLSCSPISGHRSVSWYQQTPGQGLQFLFEYFSETQRNKGNFPGRFSGRQFSNSRSEMNVSTLELGDSALYLCASSLTENYGYTFGSGTRLTVV.

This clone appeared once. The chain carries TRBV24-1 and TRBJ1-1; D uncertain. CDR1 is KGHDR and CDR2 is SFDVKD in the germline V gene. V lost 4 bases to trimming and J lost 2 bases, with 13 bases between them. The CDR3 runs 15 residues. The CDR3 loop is CATSDPRAGNTEAFF. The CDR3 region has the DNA TGTGCCACCAGTGACCCCCGGGCCGGAAACACTGAAGCTTTCTTT.

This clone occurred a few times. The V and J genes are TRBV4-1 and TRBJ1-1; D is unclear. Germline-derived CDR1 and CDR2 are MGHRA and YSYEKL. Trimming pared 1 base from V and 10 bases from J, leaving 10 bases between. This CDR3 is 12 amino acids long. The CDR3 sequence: CASSQGNRGAFF. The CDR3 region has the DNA TGCGCCAGCAGCCAAGGGAACCGTGGAGCTTTCTTT.

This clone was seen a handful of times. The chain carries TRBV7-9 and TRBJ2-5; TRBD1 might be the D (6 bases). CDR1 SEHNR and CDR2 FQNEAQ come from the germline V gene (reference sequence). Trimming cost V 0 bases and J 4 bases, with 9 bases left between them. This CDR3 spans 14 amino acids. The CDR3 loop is CASSLAGAVETQYF. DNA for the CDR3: TGTGCCAGCAGCTTAGCGGGGGCTGTAGAGACCCAGTACTTC.

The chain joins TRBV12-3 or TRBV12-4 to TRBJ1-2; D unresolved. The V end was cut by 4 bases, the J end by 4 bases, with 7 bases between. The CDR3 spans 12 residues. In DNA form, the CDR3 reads TGTGCCAGCAGTTCAGGATTCTATGGCTACACCTTC. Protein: CASSSGFYGYTF.